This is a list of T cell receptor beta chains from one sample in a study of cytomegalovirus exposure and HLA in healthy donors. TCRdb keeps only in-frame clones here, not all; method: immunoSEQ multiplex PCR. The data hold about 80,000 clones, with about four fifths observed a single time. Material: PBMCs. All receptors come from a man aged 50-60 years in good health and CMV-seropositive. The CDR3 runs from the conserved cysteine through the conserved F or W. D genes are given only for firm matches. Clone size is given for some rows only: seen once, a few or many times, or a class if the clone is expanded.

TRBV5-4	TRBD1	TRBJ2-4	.	TGTGCCAGCAGCTTGGCCGGGGCCGGGACAGTCCGCTTC	CASSLAGAGTVRF
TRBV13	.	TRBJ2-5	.	TGTGCCAGCAGCCCTACGGGTGTACAAGAGACCCAGTACTTC	CASSPTGVQETQYF
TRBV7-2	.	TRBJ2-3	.	TGTGCCAGCAGCTACCGTCAGGGGCTGAGCACAGATACGCAGTATTTT	CASSYRQGLSTDTQYF
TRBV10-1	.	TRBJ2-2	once	TGCGCCAGCAGTGACCCACTAGGCGGGGAGCTGTTTTTT	CASSDPLGGELFF
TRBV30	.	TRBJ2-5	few	TGTGCCTGGAGTGCCCCCGGGACCCAGTACTTC	CAWSAPGTQYF
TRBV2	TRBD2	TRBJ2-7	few	TGTGCCAGCAGGAGGGAAGCGGGGGCAGGGTGGTACGAGCAGTACTTC	CASRREAGAGWYEQYF
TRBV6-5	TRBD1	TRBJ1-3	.	TGTGCCAGCAGTTACTCGATAACAGGGGGCGGAAACACCATATATTTT	CASSYSITGGGNTIYF
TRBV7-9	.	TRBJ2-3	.	TGTGCCAGCAGCCCCACGGGTCCAGATACGCAGTATTTT	CASSPTGPDTQYF
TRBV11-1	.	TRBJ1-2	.	TGTGCCAGCAGGGACGGGATTCTCTATGGCTACACCTTC	CASRDGILYGYTF
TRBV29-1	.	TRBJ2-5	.	TGCAGCGTTGAAGCGGGAGTAGGGGAGACCCAGTACTTC	CSVEAGVGETQYF
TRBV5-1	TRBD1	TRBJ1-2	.	TGCGCCAGCAGTGGGACAGTAGACGTCAGTTTATACACCTTC	CASSGTVDVSLYTF
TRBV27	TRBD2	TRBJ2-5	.	TGTGCCAGCAGTTTATGGGCTAGCGGGAGAGGGACCCAGTACTTC	CASSLWASGRGTQYF
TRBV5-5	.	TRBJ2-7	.	TGTGCCAGCAGCTTGTCTAGCGCGCCCGTCGGCGAGCAGTACTTC	CASSLSSAPVGEQYF
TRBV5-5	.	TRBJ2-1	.	TGTGCCAGCAGCTGGGAGTTGAGGCAGCAGTTCTTC	CASSWELRQQFF
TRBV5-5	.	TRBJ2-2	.	TGTGCCAGCAGCCCGCCTGGCCAGGGGCGGAACACCGGGGAGCTGTTTTTT	CASSPPGQGRNTGELFF
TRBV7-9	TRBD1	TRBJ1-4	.	TGTTCCAGCGCCGGGACAGGAGATGAAAAACTGTTTTTT	CSSAGTGDEKLFF
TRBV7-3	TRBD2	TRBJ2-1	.	TGTGCCAGCAGCTTACTTCCTAGCGGGAAAAATGAGCAGTTCTTC	CASSLLPSGKNEQFF
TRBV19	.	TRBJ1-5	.	TGTGCCAGTAGTACAGATCAGCCCCAGCATTTT	CASSTDQPQHF
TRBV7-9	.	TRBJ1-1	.	TGTGCCAGCAGCTTAGCGCACGGGGGCACTGAAGCTTTCTTT	CASSLAHGGTEAFF
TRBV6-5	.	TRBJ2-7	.	TGTGCCAGCAGAACCAGGGATACCTTCGAGCAGTACTTC	CASRTRDTFEQYF
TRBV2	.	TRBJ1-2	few	TGTGCCAGCAGTGAGAGGGACACACGGGCAAGAGGCTACACCTTC	CASSERDTRARGYTF
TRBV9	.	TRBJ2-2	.	TGTGCCAGCAGCGTAGTTAGCGGTATTACCGGGGAGCTGTTTTTT	CASSVVSGITGELFF
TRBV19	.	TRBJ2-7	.	TGTGCCAGTAGTTCTAGACAGGAGGAGTCCTACGAGCAGTACTTC	CASSSRQEESYEQYF
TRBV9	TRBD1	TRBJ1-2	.	TGTGCCAGCAGTCTGTCGTCAGGGGGCGGCTATGGCTACACCTTC	CASSLSSGGGYGYTF
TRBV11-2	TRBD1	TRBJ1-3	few	TGTGCCAGCAGTCGAGTAACCTTAGGGACAGGGACTGGAAACACCATATATTTT	CASSRVTLGTGTGNTIYF
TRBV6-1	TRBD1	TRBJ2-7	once	TGTGCCAGCAGTGCTGAGGGGGCCTCCTACGAGCAGTACTTC	CASSAEGASYEQYF
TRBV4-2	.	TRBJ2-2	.	TGTGCCAGCAGCCAAGATTGGCGGGGTTCCGGGGAGCTGTTTTTT	CASSQDWRGSGELFF
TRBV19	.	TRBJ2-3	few	TGTGCCAGTAGTATTCTCGGGTTCACAGATACGCAGTATTTT	CASSILGFTDTQYF
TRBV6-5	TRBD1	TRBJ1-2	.	TGTGCCAGCAGAAAACAGGGGGCAGACTATGGCTACACCTTC	CASRKQGADYGYTF
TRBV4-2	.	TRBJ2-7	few	TGTGCCAGCAGCCAAGAGGCCCAGCGCGAGCAGTACTTC	CASSQEAQREQYF
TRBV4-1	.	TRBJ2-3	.	TGCGCCAGCAGCCAGGCCGGGATGCCCGCTATAGATACGCAGTATTTT	CASSQAGMPAIDTQYF
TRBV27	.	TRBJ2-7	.	TGTGCCAGCAGATGGACGGGGGAGTACTACGAGCAGTACTTC	CASRWTGEYYEQYF
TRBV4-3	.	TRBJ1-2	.	TGCGCCAGCAGCCAAGACAGGGACTATGGCTACACCTTC	CASSQDRDYGYTF
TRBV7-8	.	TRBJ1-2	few	TGTGCCAGCAGCTTACCGAGAACCAATAACTATGGCTACACCTTC	CASSLPRTNNYGYTF
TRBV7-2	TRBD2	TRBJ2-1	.	TGTGCCAGCAGCTCCCCCACTAGCGGAGGGTCCTACAATGAGCAGTTCTTC	CASSSPTSGGSYNEQFF
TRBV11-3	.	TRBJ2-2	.	TGTGCCAGCAGCTTGGGAGGGGGTACCGGGGAGCTGTTTTTT	CASSLGGGTGELFF
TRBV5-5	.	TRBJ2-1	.	TGTGCCAGCAGCTTGTCAATGGTTAGCTCCTACAATGAGCAGTTCTTC	CASSLSMVSSYNEQFF
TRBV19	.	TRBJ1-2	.	TGTGCCAGTAGTATAGTCGACTCCCTGACGGGTGGCTACACCTTC	CASSIVDSLTGGYTF
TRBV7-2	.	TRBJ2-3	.	TGTGCCAGCAGCTGGGGCCCTAGCACAGATACGCAGTATTTT	CASSWGPSTDTQYF
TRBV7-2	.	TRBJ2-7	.	TGTGCCAGCAGCTTAGAGGGCAAAGGTCTAGCGCCTTACTACGAGCAGTACTTC	CASSLEGKGLAPYYEQYF
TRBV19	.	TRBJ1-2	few	TGTGCCAGTAGCCCTCCTCTGGCAGGGAACTATGGCTACACCTTC	CASSPPLAGNYGYTF
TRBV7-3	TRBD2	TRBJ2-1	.	TGTGCCAGCACCTCGACTAGCGGGAGCGGCGAGCAGTTCTTC	CASTSTSGSGEQFF
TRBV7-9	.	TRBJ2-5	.	TGTGCCAGCAGCCCCCGGACAGCCCAAGAGACCCAGTACTTC	CASSPRTAQETQYF
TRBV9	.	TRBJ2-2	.	TGTGCCAGCAGCGTGCGGGACAGGAACACCGGGGAGCTGTTTTTT	CASSVRDRNTGELFF
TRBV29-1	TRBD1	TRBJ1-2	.	TGCAGCGTTAATCCTCGGCCCGGGACAGGGGAATTTAGTTACACCTTC	CSVNPRPGTGEFSYTF
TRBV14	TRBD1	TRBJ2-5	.	TGTGCCAGCAGCCAACCACAAGACAGGGCTAAAGAGACCCAGTACTTC	CASSQPQDRAKETQYF
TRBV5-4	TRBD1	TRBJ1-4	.	TGTGCCAGCAGCGGGACAGGGGACATAAATGAAAAACTGTTTTTT	CASSGTGDINEKLFF
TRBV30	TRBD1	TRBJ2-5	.	TGTGCCTGGAGTGCTAGGACAGGGGACCAAGAGACCCAGTACTTC	CAWSARTGDQETQYF
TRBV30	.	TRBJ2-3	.	TGTGCCTGGAGTGTAACCGCGTTAAGCACAGATACGCAGTATTTT	CAWSVTALSTDTQYF
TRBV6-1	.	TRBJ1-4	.	TGTGCCAGCAGTGCGTTCGCTAATGAAAAACTGTTTTTT	CASSAFANEKLFF
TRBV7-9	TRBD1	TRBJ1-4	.	TGTGCCAGCAAAAAGACAGGGGACGAAAAACTGTTTTTT	CASKKTGDEKLFF
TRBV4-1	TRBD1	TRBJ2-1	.	TGCGCCAGCAGGGGACAGAACTCCTACAATGAGCAGTTCTTC	CASRGQNSYNEQFF
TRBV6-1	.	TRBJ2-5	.	TGTGCCAGCAGTGAATTTGCAGGCGCCCCGTCTCTTCAAGAGACCCAGTACTTC	CASSEFAGAPSLQETQYF
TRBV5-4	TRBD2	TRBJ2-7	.	TGTGCCAGCAGCTTGGGTCCTCTAGCGGGAGATACGGGGGAGCAGTACTTC	CASSLGPLAGDTGEQYF
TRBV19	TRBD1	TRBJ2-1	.	TGTGCCAGTAGTATAGATACCAGGGGGCTAGAGCAGTTCTTC	CASSIDTRGLEQFF